This T cell receptor beta chain was obtained from a study of blood T cell repertoires in COVID-19. Study details: There were acute and convalescent COVID-19 samples, and they came from the United States, Italy and Spain.

Losses at the gene ends were 5 bases for V and 6 bases for J; bases not matched to a gene: 7. Germline V gene lookup returns CDR1 GTSNPN and CDR2 SVGIG (reference sequence). The CDR3 is made up of 13 amino acids. Using immunoSEQ multiplex PCR, the repertoire was profiled, and TCRdb retains in-frame clones only, with some absent. The sample lists 200,000 to 250,000 clones; 75% to 90% were seen once. Seattle patients were enrolled during active infection and followed longitudinally. The clonotype originates from a woman aged 80 or over with COVID-19, enrolled during active disease. J is TRBJ1-5 and V is TRBV30; 7 bases are shared with TRBD1. The sequencing input was peripheral blood. CDR3 in DNA: TGTGCCTGGGGATCGCAGGGGGGTCAGCCCCAGCATTTT. The encoded protein is CAWGSQGGQPQHF.